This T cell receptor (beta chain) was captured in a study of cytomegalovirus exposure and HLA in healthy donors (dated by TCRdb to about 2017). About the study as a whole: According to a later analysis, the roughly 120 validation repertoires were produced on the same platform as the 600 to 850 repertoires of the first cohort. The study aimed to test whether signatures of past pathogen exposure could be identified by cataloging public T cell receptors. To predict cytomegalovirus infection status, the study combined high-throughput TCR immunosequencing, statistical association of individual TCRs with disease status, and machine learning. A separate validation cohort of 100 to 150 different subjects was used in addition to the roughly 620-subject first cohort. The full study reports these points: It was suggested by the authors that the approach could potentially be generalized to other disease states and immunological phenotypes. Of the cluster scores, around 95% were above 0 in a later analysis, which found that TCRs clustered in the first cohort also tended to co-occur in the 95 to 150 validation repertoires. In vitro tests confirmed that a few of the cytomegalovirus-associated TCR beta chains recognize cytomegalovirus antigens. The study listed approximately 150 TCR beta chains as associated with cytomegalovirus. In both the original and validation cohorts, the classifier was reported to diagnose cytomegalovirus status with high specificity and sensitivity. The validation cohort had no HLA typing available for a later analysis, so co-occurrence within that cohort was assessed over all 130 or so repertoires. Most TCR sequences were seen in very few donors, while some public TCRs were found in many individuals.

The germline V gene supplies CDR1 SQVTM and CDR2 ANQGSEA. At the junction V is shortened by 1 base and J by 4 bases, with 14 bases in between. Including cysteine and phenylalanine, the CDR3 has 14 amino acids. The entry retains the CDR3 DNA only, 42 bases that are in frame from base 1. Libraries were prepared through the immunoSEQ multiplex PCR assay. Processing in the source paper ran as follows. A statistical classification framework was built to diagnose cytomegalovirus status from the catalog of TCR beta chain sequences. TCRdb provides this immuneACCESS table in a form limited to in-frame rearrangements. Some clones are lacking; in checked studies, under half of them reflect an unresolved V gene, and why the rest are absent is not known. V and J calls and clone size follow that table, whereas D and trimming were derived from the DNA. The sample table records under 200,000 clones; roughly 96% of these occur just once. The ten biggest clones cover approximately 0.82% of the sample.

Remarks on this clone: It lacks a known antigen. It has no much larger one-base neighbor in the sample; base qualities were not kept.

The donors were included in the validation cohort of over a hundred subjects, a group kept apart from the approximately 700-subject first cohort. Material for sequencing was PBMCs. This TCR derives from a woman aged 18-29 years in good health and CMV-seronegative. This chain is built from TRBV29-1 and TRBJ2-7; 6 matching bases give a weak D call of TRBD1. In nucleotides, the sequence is TGCAGCGTTGAAGGGGTCAGGGGCACTTACGAGCAGTACTTC. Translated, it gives CSVEGVRGTYEQYF.